The T cell receptor beta chain under discussion was sequenced for a study of cytomegalovirus exposure and HLA in healthy donors. The PCR used 60 Vbeta and 13 Jbeta primers. Sequencing was performed with immunoSEQ multiplex PCR; in TCRdb, only in-frame clones are kept and a portion is missing. The sample consists of tens of thousands of clones, over 70% of them appearing once. Germline assignment: CDR1 LGHNA and CDR2 YNFKEQ. Trimming shortened V by 0 bases and J by 9 bases, and 15 bases separated the two germline ends. This CDR3 is built from 16 residues. Source material: PBMCs. The TCR sequence derives from a man aged 50-60 years in good health and CMV-seropositive. The chain links TRBV4-2 to TRBJ1-6; D is unclear. The CDR3 loop reads CASSQDSAESGSPLHF. The CDR3 DNA reads TGTGCCAGCAGCCAAGATTCAGCGGAGAGTGGTTCACCCCTCCACTTT.